The 3 T cell receptor beta chains in this list originate from one sample, sequenced in a study of OX40 agonist ivuxolimab in advanced cancers. Libraries were prepared by immunoSEQ multiplex PCR; TCRdb keeps only in-frame clonotypes and omits some of them. There are 70,000 to 95,000 clones in the sample; roughly 88% occur only once, and 6.5% to 7.5% lies in the top ten. Sequencing was performed on CD4+ or CD8+ T cells sorted from blood, taken in a trial of the OX40 agonist ivuxolimab. Receptors were obtained from an adult with an advanced solid tumor such as melanoma, head and neck, liver or kidney cancer.

In the case of this clone: Other DNA sequences from this sample encode an identical CDR3 as well. V and J are TRBV5-1 and TRBJ1-4; 8 nucleotides line up with TRBD1. CDR1 is SGHRS and CDR2 is YFSETQ in the germline V gene. This CDR3 region has 16 residues. J was trimmed by 0 bases and V by 4 bases; bases with no gene match: 5. The CDR3 sequence: CASSPGQGPTNEKLFF. In DNA form, the CDR3 reads TGCGCCAGCAGCCCCGGACAGGGCCCAACTAATGAAAAACTGTTTTTT.

This chain uses TRBV19 with TRBJ1-5; 11 nucleotides line up with TRBD1. CDR3 length equals 13 residues. Germline CDR1 LNHDA, CDR2 SQIVND (reference sequence). The J segment lost 4 bases and the V segment lost 11 bases, leaving 4 bases of the junction unmatched. DNA of the CDR3: TGTGCCTGGGGACAGGGGGGGAATCAGCCCCAGCATTTT. Amino acids: CAWGQGGNQPQHF.

This chain links TRBV7-2 with TRBJ2-7; D is undetermined. Germline V lookup: CDR1 SGHTA, CDR2 FQGNSA. V dropped 3 bases and J dropped 0 bases, with 3 bases sitting between them. The CDR3 extends over 12 amino acids. DNA for the CDR3: TGTGCCAGCAGCTTCCGCTCCTACGAGCAGTACTTC. Its translation is CASSFRSYEQYF.